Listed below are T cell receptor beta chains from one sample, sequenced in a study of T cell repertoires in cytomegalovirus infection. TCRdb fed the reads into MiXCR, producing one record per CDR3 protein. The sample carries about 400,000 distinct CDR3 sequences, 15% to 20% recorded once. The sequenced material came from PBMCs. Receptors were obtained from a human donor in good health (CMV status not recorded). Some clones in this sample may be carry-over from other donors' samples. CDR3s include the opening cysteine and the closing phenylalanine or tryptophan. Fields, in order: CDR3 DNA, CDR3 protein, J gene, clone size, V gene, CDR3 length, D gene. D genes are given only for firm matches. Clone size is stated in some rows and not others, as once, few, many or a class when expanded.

CDR3 DNA: TGTGCCAGCAGCTTAAATATCGTGGATTCACCCCTCCACTTT
CDR3 protein: CASSLNIVDSPLHF
J gene: TRBJ1-6
clone size: few
V gene: TRBV7-2
CDR3 length: 14
D gene: -

CDR3 DNA: TGTGCCAGCAGTTATCGACTAGCGGGGGCCGCAGATACGCAGTATTTT
CDR3 protein: CASSYRLAGAADTQYF
J gene: TRBJ2-3
clone size: -
V gene: TRBV27
CDR3 length: 16
D gene: TRBD2

CDR3 DNA: TGTGCCAGCAGACCCAAGACAGGACAGGTCACCTACGAGCAGTACTTC
CDR3 protein: CASRPKTGQVTYEQYF
J gene: TRBJ2-7
clone size: few
V gene: TRBV6-2/TRBV6-3
CDR3 length: 16
D gene: TRBD1

CDR3 DNA: TGTGCCAGCAGACGAAGCGGGGGCCGCTCCTACGAGCAGTACTTC
CDR3 protein: CASRRSGGRSYEQYF
J gene: TRBJ2-7
clone size: many
V gene: TRBV12-3/TRBV12-4
CDR3 length: 15
D gene: TRBD2

CDR3 DNA: TGTGCCAGCAGCGTCAGAGGGGCTAGTGGCGAGACCCAGTACTTC
CDR3 protein: CASSVRGASGETQYF
J gene: TRBJ2-5
clone size: many
V gene: TRBV7-8
CDR3 length: 15
D gene: -

CDR3 DNA: TGTGCCAGCAGCCCCCGAGGAACCCAGTACTTC
CDR3 protein: CASSPRGTQYF
J gene: TRBJ2-5
clone size: many
V gene: TRBV28
CDR3 length: 11
D gene: -

CDR3 DNA: TGTGCCAGCAGCCTAGGGGATGGGAGCGAAAACATTCAGTACTTC
CDR3 protein: CASSLGDGSENIQYF
J gene: TRBJ2-4
clone size: many
V gene: TRBV7-2
CDR3 length: 15
D gene: -

CDR3 DNA: TGTGCCAGCAGTTTAGGGCAGGCGGATCAGCCCCAGCATTTT
CDR3 protein: CASSLGQADQPQHF
J gene: TRBJ1-5
clone size: many
V gene: TRBV12-3/TRBV12-4
CDR3 length: 14
D gene: -

CDR3 DNA: TGTGCCAGCAGCTTATGGGATCGGAACACTGAAGCTTTCTTT
CDR3 protein: CASSLWDRNTEAFF
J gene: TRBJ1-1
clone size: -
V gene: TRBV7-9
CDR3 length: 14
D gene: -

CDR3 DNA: TGTGCCACCAGTGAAGCGGGAGGGGCTTACGAGCAGTACTTC
CDR3 protein: CATSEAGGAYEQYF
J gene: TRBJ2-7
clone size: -
V gene: TRBV24-1
CDR3 length: 14
D gene: TRBD2

CDR3 DNA: TGTGCCAGCAGTTTAACAGGAGAATACTATGGCTACACCTTC
CDR3 protein: CASSLTGEYYGYTF
J gene: TRBJ1-2
clone size: -
V gene: TRBV28
CDR3 length: 14
D gene: -

CDR3 DNA: TGTGCCAGCAGCTTAGGTGGGAGTTTGGTGGAAGCTTTCTTT
CDR3 protein: CASSLGGSLVEAFF
J gene: TRBJ1-1
clone size: many
V gene: TRBV7-6
CDR3 length: 14
D gene: -

CDR3 DNA: TGTGCCAGCAGTTACTCGATAGGACAGGGGGAAGTAGGCGAGCAGTACTTC
CDR3 protein: CASSYSIGQGEVGEQYF
J gene: TRBJ2-7
clone size: -
V gene: TRBV6-5
CDR3 length: 17
D gene: TRBD1

CDR3 DNA: TGTGCCTGGAGTTCAGGGGGCAGTCAGCCCCAGCATTTT
CDR3 protein: CAWSSGGSQPQHF
J gene: TRBJ1-5
clone size: -
V gene: TRBV30
CDR3 length: 13
D gene: TRBD1

CDR3 DNA: TGTGCCAGTAGTATGGTAAGGGGTTATTCACCCCTCCACTTT
CDR3 protein: CASSMVRGYSPLHF
J gene: TRBJ1-6
clone size: -
V gene: TRBV19
CDR3 length: 14
D gene: -

CDR3 DNA: TGCGCCAGCAGCCAGCGCTCTGAGGCAGATACGCAGTATTTT
CDR3 protein: CASSQRSEADTQYF
J gene: TRBJ2-3
clone size: -
V gene: TRBV4-1
CDR3 length: 14
D gene: -

CDR3 DNA: TGTGCCAGTAGAAGAGACAGGGAGGGCACTGGTACGCAGTATTTT
CDR3 protein: CASRRDREGTGTQYF
J gene: TRBJ2-3
clone size: many
V gene: TRBV19
CDR3 length: 15
D gene: -

CDR3 DNA: TGTGCCAGCAGTTCTCGACTATCCCAACACCTCAATGAGCAGTTCTTC
CDR3 protein: CASSSRLSQHLNEQFF
J gene: TRBJ2-1
clone size: many
V gene: TRBV12-3/TRBV12-4
CDR3 length: 16
D gene: -

CDR3 DNA: TGCAGTGCTCCGGGTCGAGGTGATCAGCCCCAGCATTTT
CDR3 protein: CSAPGRGDQPQHF
J gene: TRBJ1-5
clone size: few
V gene: TRBV20-1
CDR3 length: 13
D gene: -

CDR3 DNA: TGTGCCAGCAGCCGAGGACAGGCCGCTGGGCCCCAGCATTTT
CDR3 protein: CASSRGQAAGPQHF
J gene: TRBJ1-5
clone size: many
V gene: TRBV6-2/TRBV6-3
CDR3 length: 14
D gene: TRBD1

CDR3 DNA: TGTGCCACCAGCAGAGGGTTTAGCACCAGGGGGACAGATACGCAGTATTTT
CDR3 protein: CATSRGFSTRGTDTQYF
J gene: TRBJ2-3
clone size: many
V gene: TRBV15
CDR3 length: 17
D gene: TRBD1

CDR3 DNA: TGTGCCATCCAATTCGGGGCCGGGGAGCTGTTTTTT
CDR3 protein: CAIQFGAGELFF
J gene: TRBJ2-2
clone size: many
V gene: TRBV19
CDR3 length: 12
D gene: -

CDR3 DNA: TGTGCCGACCGCCGGGCAGGGTACTTC
CDR3 protein: CADRRAGYF
J gene: TRBJ2-7
clone size: many
V gene: TRBV11-2
CDR3 length: 9
D gene: -

CDR3 DNA: TGTGCCAGCAGTGAAATGGTAGCGGGGAACATTCAGTACTTC
CDR3 protein: CASSEMVAGNIQYF
J gene: TRBJ2-4
clone size: -
V gene: TRBV2
CDR3 length: 14
D gene: TRBD2